This T cell receptor beta chain is from a study of PD-L1 blockade in urothelial cancer. The CDR3 is made up of 16 amino acids. Germline V gene data show CDR1 as LNHDA and CDR2 as SQIVND (reference sequence). The junction had 12 bases not matched to a gene; V was cut back by 5 bases and J by 8 bases. The repertoire was sequenced with immunoSEQ multiplex PCR; TCRdb's copy has only in-frame clones and lacks some. The sample has around 30,000 clones, about 87% seen once; the top ten hold roughly 3.1%. The V and J genes are TRBV19 and TRBJ2-1; 10 bases line up with TRBD1. Material: PBMCs, obtained around atezolizumab (anti-PD-L1) treatment. The source of this sequence is a man aged 50 to 59 with urothelial cancer. DNA for the CDR3: TGTGCCAGTAGTTTTGGGACAGGGGTAGGGCTTGATGAGCAGTTCTTC. Encoded protein: CASSFGTGVGLDEQFF.